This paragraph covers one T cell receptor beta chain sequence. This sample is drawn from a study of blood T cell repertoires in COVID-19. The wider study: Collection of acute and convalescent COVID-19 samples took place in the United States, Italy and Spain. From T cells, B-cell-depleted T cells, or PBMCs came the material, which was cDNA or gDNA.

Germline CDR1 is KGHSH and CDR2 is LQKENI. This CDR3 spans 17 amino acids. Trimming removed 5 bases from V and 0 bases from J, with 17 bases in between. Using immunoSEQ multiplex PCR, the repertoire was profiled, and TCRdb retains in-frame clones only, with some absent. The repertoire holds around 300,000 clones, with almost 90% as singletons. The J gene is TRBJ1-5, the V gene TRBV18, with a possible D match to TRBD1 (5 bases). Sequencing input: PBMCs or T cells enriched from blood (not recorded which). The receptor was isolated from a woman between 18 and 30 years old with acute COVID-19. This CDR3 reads CASSTTDIAHSNQPQHF. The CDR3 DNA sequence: TGTGCCAGCTCAACGACGGACATAGCCCATAGCAATCAGCCCCAGCATTTT.